One T cell receptor beta chain is described in this entry. The sample originates from a study of neoadjuvant anti-PD-1 for oral cavity cancer. Across the whole study: Patients mostly received three to four biweekly nivolumab doses at 3 mg/kg before surgery. Patients without progression got a fourth dose around day 43.

Sequencing used immunoSEQ multiplex PCR; TCRdb keeps in-frame clones, though not all of them. This table holds around 17,000 clones, around 60% found once. V was pared by 3 bases and J by 4 bases, with 16 bases between. The CDR3 sequence is 16 residues long. Germline CDR1 SGHRS, CDR2 YFSETQ. The source of this sequence is a person between 40 and 80 years old with oral cavity squamous cell carcinoma. The J gene is TRBJ2-2, the V gene TRBV5-1, with D tentatively TRBD2 (6 bases). Sequencing used PBMCs, obtained before nivolumab (anti-PD-1) treatment. In DNA form, the CDR3 reads TGCGCCAGCAGCTGGGGGTTGCGGGGTACCACCGGGGAGCTGTTTTTT. Protein: CASSWGLRGTTGELFF. Full variable domain (rest looked up from reference TRBV5-1 and TRBJ2-2): KAGVTQTPRYLIKTRGQQVTLSCSPISGHRSVSWYQQTPGQGLQFLFEYFSETQRNKGNFPGRFSGRQFSNSRSEMNVSTLELGDSALYLCASSWGLRGTTGELFFGEGSRLTVL.